This T cell receptor beta chain was sequenced during a study of T-cell reconstitution after alpha-beta-depleted transplantation in children. Germline CDR1 ENHRY, CDR2 SYGVKD. V shed 6 bases and J shed 0 bases, with 12 bases lying between them. The CDR3 sequence is 14 residues long. This clonotype occurred many times. What it binds is not known. Study results and limitations: Approximately two months post-transplant, alpha-beta T cells reportedly originated from several hundred expanded graft clones. Elevated TCRbeta diversity at day 60 was traced, in some patients, to surviving recipient T cells and thymic progenitors. After one year, T-cell counts and TCRbeta diversity mostly came from new T cells.

It was with unique molecular identifiers that the TCRbeta library was prepared. TCRdb re-analysed the PCR reads in MiXCR, keeping a single row per CDR3 protein. The sample yields 190,000 or so distinct CDR3 sequences, roughly 6.3% seen once. Sequencing used PBMCs, obtained before TCRalphabeta/CD19-depleted stem cell transplant. This clonotype originated in a girl in the first two years of life with combined immunodeficiency, due to receive a stem cell transplant. The chain couples TRBV10-3 to TRBJ2-7; D could derive from TRBD1 or TRBD2 (5 bases each). The CDR3: CAIRGDGTSYEQYF. CDR3 in DNA: TGTGCCATCAGGGGCGACGGGACCTCCTACGAGCAGTACTTC.